These T cell receptor beta chains were read from a single sample in a study of blood T cell repertoires in COVID-19. Sequenced by immunoSEQ multiplex PCR; TCRdb stores in-frame clones only, minus some. The sample has approximately 270,000 clones, approximately 90% seen once. The specimen was PBMCs or T cells enriched from blood (not recorded which). These receptors originate from a woman aged 25-40 years with acute COVID-19. Each CDR3 is given with its conserved first and last residue. A D gene is named only where the DNA matches it firmly. Clone size is given for some rows only: seen once, a few or many times, or a class if the clone is expanded.

TRBV30	TRBJ1-5	NA	NA	TGTGCCTGGAGTGTACAGGTCTATCAGCCCCAGCATTTT	CAWSVQVYQPQHF
TRBV11-2	TRBJ2-5	NA	TRBD2	TGTGCCAGCAGCTTAGGGGGGGGAAAGACCCAGTACTTC	CASSLGGGKTQYF
TRBV11-2	TRBJ2-6	NA	NA	TGTGCCAGCAGCTCAATCTATCGAGGGGCCAACGTCCTGACTTTC	CASSSIYRGANVLTF
TRBV5-1	TRBJ2-7	NA	TRBD1	TGCGCCAGCAGCCTTCAGGGACAGCTCGGAGAGCAGTACTTC	CASSLQGQLGEQYF
TRBV29-1	TRBJ2-2	NA	TRBD1	TGCAGCGGATCCGGGACAGGGAGTTCCGGGGAGCTGTTTTTT	CSGSGTGSSGELFF
TRBV15	TRBJ2-1	NA	TRBD2	TGTGCCACCAGCACGGGAGGAATTAACAATGAGCAGTTCTTC	CATSTGGINNEQFF
TRBV29-1	TRBJ1-2	NA	TRBD1	TGCAGCGTGCGCAGGGGGCTCTACTATGGCTACACCTTC	CSVRRGLYYGYTF
TRBV7-3	TRBJ2-3	NA	TRBD2	TGTGCCAGCAGCGAAACTAGCGGGAGTACAGATACGCAGTATTTT	CASSETSGSTDTQYF
TRBV27	TRBJ2-3	NA	TRBD2	TGTGCCAGCAGTTCCGGACTAGCGGGAGGGCATAAAGATACGCAGTATTTT	CASSSGLAGGHKDTQYF
TRBV15	TRBJ2-1	NA	TRBD1	TGTGCCACCAGCAGAGCGGGACAGGGGTTTTTAAATGAGCAGTTCTTC	CATSRAGQGFLNEQFF
TRBV6-5	TRBJ2-2	NA	TRBD1	TGTGCCAGCAGTTACTCGGACAGGGGCGGCACCGGGGAGCTGTTTTTT	CASSYSDRGGTGELFF
TRBV15	TRBJ2-2	NA	TRBD2	TGTGCCACCAGCAGCTATTCCGGGACTACTAACACCGGGGAGCTGTTTTTT	CATSSYSGTTNTGELFF
TRBV2	TRBJ2-7	NA	TRBD2	TGTGCCAGCAGGGGCTCGGGAGGGCGAGAGCAGTACTTC	CASRGSGGREQYF
TRBV6-4	TRBJ2-1	many	TRBD2	TGTGCCAGCAGTGACTCAGCGGGGGCCTACAATGAGCAGTTCTTC	CASSDSAGAYNEQFF
TRBV6-1	TRBJ2-1	few	TRBD2	TGTGCCAGCAGTGAGGCAACTAGCGGGAGGGGCAATGAGCAGTTCTTC	CASSEATSGRGNEQFF
TRBV27	TRBJ2-7	NA	TRBD1	TGTGCCAGCAGTTTATCCTTCATGCAGGGGGCGGGCTACGAGCAGTACTTC	CASSLSFMQGAGYEQYF
TRBV7-9	TRBJ2-1	NA	NA	TGTGCCAGCAATCCGGGGTTAGCCGATGAGCAGTTCTTC	CASNPGLADEQFF
TRBV7-9	TRBJ2-3	NA	TRBD2	TGTGCCAGCAGCTCCAGGACTAGCGGGAACACAGATACGCAGTATTTT	CASSSRTSGNTDTQYF
TRBV4-1	TRBJ2-2	NA	TRBD2	TGCGCCAGCAGCCAAGATCTGGGACTACTCATAGGGGAGCTGTTTTTT	CASSQDLGLLIGELFF
TRBV27	TRBJ1-1	NA	NA	TGTGCCAGCAGTACAGGGAGGAACACTGAAGCTTTCTTT	CASSTGRNTEAFF
TRBV4-1	TRBJ2-7	NA	TRBD2	TGCGCCAGCAGCCAAGCGACTAGCGGGAGGCACGAGCAGTACTTC	CASSQATSGRHEQYF
TRBV27	TRBJ2-2	NA	NA	TGTGCCAGCAGTTTAGCTGAGGGCCCGAACACCGGGGAGCTGTTTTTT	CASSLAEGPNTGELFF
TRBV29-1	TRBJ1-5	NA	NA	TGCAGCGTTGGGGACACTGGCCGGAATCAGCCCCAGCATTTT	CSVGDTGRNQPQHF
TRBV7-3	TRBJ2-3	NA	TRBD2	TGTGCCAGCAGCTCTAGCGGGGATAGCACAGATACGCAGTATTTT	CASSSSGDSTDTQYF
TRBV3-1/TRBV3-2	TRBJ2-1	once	NA	TGTGCCAGCAGCCAAGGGCCGACTAGGGGCAATGAGCAGTTCTTC	CASSQGPTRGNEQFF
TRBV20-1	TRBJ1-2	NA	NA	TGCAGTGCTAGTACAGGGAACTATGGCTACACCTTC	CSASTGNYGYTF
TRBV7-3	TRBJ2-1	NA	NA	TGTGCCAGCAGCCCGGGGACAAACAATGAGCAGTTCTTC	CASSPGTNNEQFF
TRBV27	TRBJ1-2	NA	TRBD1	TGTGCCAGCAGTTTAATGGGGACAGGGGGTATTGGCTACACCTTC	CASSLMGTGGIGYTF
TRBV19	TRBJ2-7	NA	NA	TGTGCCAGTAGTATCGGGGGGCAGTACGAGCAGTACTTC	CASSIGGQYEQYF
TRBV9	TRBJ2-4	NA	NA	TGTGCCAGCAGCGTAGCGGGGTCTCCGGGAAACATTCAGTACTTC	CASSVAGSPGNIQYF
TRBV29-1	TRBJ2-2	NA	TRBD1	TGCAGCGTCGACAGGGGGGGTACCGGGGAGCTGTTTTTT	CSVDRGGTGELFF
TRBV6-1	TRBJ2-7	NA	TRBD1	TGTGCCAGCAGTGAAGGGACAGGGGGCACGTACGAGCAGTACTTC	CASSEGTGGTYEQYF
TRBV9	TRBJ2-7	NA	NA	TGTGCCAGCAGCGGAGGACAGTATGGCCTCAGCGAGCAGTACTTC	CASSGGQYGLSEQYF
TRBV5-1	TRBJ2-7	NA	NA	TGCGCCACCCGGGTCGGTCCCTCAAACTACGAGCAGTACTTC	CATRVGPSNYEQYF
TRBV4-2	TRBJ1-1	NA	NA	TGTGCCAGCAGCAATAACCCAGGGATACGGAACACTGAAGCTTTCTTT	CASSNNPGIRNTEAFF
TRBV11-2	TRBJ2-7	NA	TRBD1	TGTGCCAGCAGCTTAGGGGACAGGGCTTACGAGCAGTACTTC	CASSLGDRAYEQYF
TRBV5-1	TRBJ2-2	NA	TRBD2	TGCGCCAGCAGCTTCAGCGGGACGAACACCGGGGAGCTGTTTTTT	CASSFSGTNTGELFF
TRBV25-1	TRBJ2-7	NA	TRBD2	TGTGCCAGCAGTGAATCCTCCGGGGGGGGGACCTACGAGCAGTACTTC	CASSESSGGGTYEQYF
TRBV7-2	TRBJ2-1	NA	TRBD2	TGTGCCAGCAGCTACGGGACTAGCGGGAGTAAGTTCTTC	CASSYGTSGSKFF
TRBV4-1	TRBJ1-1	NA	TRBD1	TGCGCCAGCAGCCAAGTGAAACAGGGGACCACTGAAGCTTTCTTT	CASSQVKQGTTEAFF
TRBV7-9	TRBJ2-5	NA	TRBD1	TGTGCCAGCAGCTTAGTGGGGACAGCCCTCCAAGAGACCCAGTACTTC	CASSLVGTALQETQYF
TRBV25-1	TRBJ2-3	few	NA	TGTGCCAGCAGTGAGGGACTTTCATGGAACACAGATACGCAGTATTTT	CASSEGLSWNTDTQYF
TRBV30	TRBJ2-1	NA	TRBD2	TGTGCCTGGAGTAAGAAGACTAGCGTTTACAATGAGCAGTTCTTC	CAWSKKTSVYNEQFF
TRBV14	TRBJ1-3	NA	NA	TGTGCCAGCAGCTCGGGAGGCGGCGACTTCTCTGGAAACACCATATATTTT	CASSSGGGDFSGNTIYF
TRBV19	TRBJ1-1	NA	TRBD1	TGTGCCAGTACCCCCGGGACAGGGGGTGTCACTGAAGCTTTCTTT	CASTPGTGGVTEAFF
TRBV11-2	TRBJ2-7	NA	TRBD1	TGTGCCAGCAGCCCCCCGGGACAGTTCTACGAGCAGTACTTC	CASSPPGQFYEQYF
TRBV30	TRBJ2-7	few	NA	TGTGCCTGGGGGAGAGCAAACTACGAGCAGTACTTC	CAWGRANYEQYF
TRBV5-1	TRBJ2-1	few	TRBD2	TGCGCCAGCAGCTTAACTAGCGGGATATACAATGAGCAGTTCTTC	CASSLTSGIYNEQFF
TRBV3-1/TRBV3-2	TRBJ1-5	NA	NA	TGTGCCAGCAGCCCCCGAGGGCAGGGGAGCAATCAGCCCCAGCATTTT	CASSPRGQGSNQPQHF
TRBV19	TRBJ2-4	NA	TRBD1	TGTGCCACCGGGACAGGGGGACTTCAGTACTTC	CATGTGGLQYF
TRBV29-1	TRBJ2-2	NA	NA	TGCAGCGTTGACTCAGGCCACACCGGGGAGCTGTTTTTT	CSVDSGHTGELFF
TRBV7-6	TRBJ1-1	NA	NA	TGTGCCAGCAGCCCGGACGGGAGCGCTGAAGCTTTCTTT	CASSPDGSAEAFF